This T cell receptor beta chain was profiled in a study of blood T cell repertoires in COVID-19. Study-wide context: The origin of the acute and convalescent COVID-19 samples was the United States, Italy and Spain.

Sequenced by immunoSEQ multiplex PCR; TCRdb stores in-frame clones only, minus some. The sample includes approximately 150,000 clones, roughly 87% of them seen just once. Germline CDR1 LGHNA, CDR2 YSLEER. The CDR3 length is 16 residues. V lost 0 bases, J lost 4 bases, and 7 bases stayed unmatched. The source is a woman between 55 and 75 years old with active or convalescent COVID-19. The sample consisted of peripheral blood. The J gene is TRBJ2-7, the V gene TRBV4-3, with TRBD1 matching 9 bases. Written as DNA, the CDR3 is TGCGCCAGCAGCCAAGAGGTTACAGGGGGCGATTACGAGCAGTACTTC. This encodes CASSQEVTGGDYEQYF.